This T cell receptor (beta chain) stems from a study of cytomegalovirus exposure and HLA in healthy donors. Overall study results and limits: There were under 200 TCR beta chains listed as cytomegalovirus-associated. First-cohort TCR clusters tended to co-occur in the 120 or so validation repertoires, a later analysis found. The authors confirmed in vitro that a few CMV-associated chains were specific for CMV antigens. The classifier was said to identify cytomegalovirus status with high specificity and sensitivity.

V shed 0 bases and J shed 0 bases, with 8 bases lying between them. CDR1 is MGHRA and CDR2 is YSYEKL in the germline V gene. The CDR3 runs 15 residues. Worth noting for this clone: Its antigen is as yet unknown.

Generated by immunoSEQ multiplex PCR, the TCRdb table keeps only in-frame clones and is missing some. This sample has over 250,000 clones, with approximately 86% found just once. The rearrangement uses TRBV4-1 and TRBJ1-1; no firm D call. Sequencing was carried out using PBMCs. The receptor comes from a young woman in good health and CMV-seronegative. CDR3 sequence (DNA): TGCGCCAGCAGCCAAGAGCCAACGGTGAACACTGAAGCTTTCTTT. Translated, it gives CASSQEPTVNTEAFF.